The 13 T cell receptor beta chains below were found in one sample sequenced in a study of cytomegalovirus exposure and HLA in healthy donors. PCR used 60 Vbeta primers and 13 Jbeta primers. Produced via immunoSEQ multiplex PCR; TCRdb's table is partial and in-frame only. The profile covers about 120,000 clones, with approximately 78% appearing a single time and 1.5% to 2% taken by the ten largest. Sequenced material: PBMCs. The receptors shown here come from a man in his forties in good health and CMV-seronegative.

The chain carries TRBV30 and TRBJ1-5, with a tentative D call TRBD1 (5 bases). This CDR3 comprises 15 residues. CDR1 and CDR2 from the germline V gene are GTSNPN and SVGIG (reference sequence). With 3 bases removed from V and 0 bases from J, the gap between germline ends came to 12 bases. CDR3 in DNA: TGTGCCTGGAGCATCGGGGGGAATAGCAATCAGCCCCAGCATTTT. This gives the protein CAWSIGGNSNQPQHF.

This clone was seen just once. V is TRBV27 and J is TRBJ1-1; no clear D gene. In germline, CDR1 is MNHEY, CDR2 SMNVEV (reference sequence). Trimming shortened V by 4 bases and J by 0 bases, and 3 bases separated the two germline ends. CDR3 length equals 12 residues. This chain's CDR3 is CASSSVNTEAFF. The CDR3 nucleotides are TGTGCCAGCAGTTCAGTGAACACTGAAGCTTTCTTT.

In nucleotides, the CDR3 is TGTGCCAGCAGTGGGCCCGCTGGAAAGCCCCAGCATTTT. Its protein is CASSGPAGKPQHF. J is TRBJ1-5 and V is TRBV6-6; D uncertain. CDR3 length: 13 residues. Germline V gene data show CDR1 as MNHNY and CDR2 as SVGAGI (reference sequence). Between the trimmed V and J ends, which lost 5 bases and 8 bases, there was a span of 13 bases.

The CDR3 sequence: CASSSRLPMNTEAFF. In DNA form, the CDR3 reads TGTGCCAGCAGTTCACGCCTACCCATGAACACTGAAGCTTTCTTT. The J gene is TRBJ1-1, the V gene TRBV27, with unresolved D. The CDR3 has 15 residues. The V end lost 4 bases, the J end lost 0 bases, and 12 bases lay between the germline ends. CDR1 and CDR2 (germline): MNHEY, SMNVEV (reference sequence).

The count of this clone is one. V and J are TRBV11-3 and TRBJ2-5; 16 bases match TRBD2. Trimming at V came to 0 bases and at J to 7 bases, leaving 2 bases not matched to a gene. This CDR3 is 16 amino acids long. Germline V gene lookup returns CDR1 SGHNT and CDR2 YENEEA. The CDR3 is CASSLEGTSGGGTQYF. In nucleotides, the CDR3 is TGTGCCAGCAGCTTAGAAGGGACTAGCGGGGGGGGGACCCAGTACTTC.

This chain uses TRBV7-9 with TRBJ1-4, with a tentative D call TRBD1 (6 bases). V shed 10 bases and J shed 4 bases, with 10 bases lying between them. The CDR3 loop spans 12 amino acids. Looked up from germline, CDR1 is SEHNR and CDR2 is FQNEAQ (reference sequence). DNA of the CDR3: TGTGCCACCGGGGGGCATAATGAAAAACTGTTTTTT. Translation: CATGGHNEKLFF.

The rearrangement uses TRBV7-9 and TRBJ2-7, with 11 bases lining up with TRBD2. From germline, CDR1 is SEHNR and CDR2 FQNEAQ (reference sequence). J gave up 4 bases and V 5 bases, and 10 bases lay outside the gene matches. This CDR3 is 16 amino acids long. CDR3 sequence: CASSPPTSGETYEQYF. CDR3 DNA sequence: TGTGCCAGCAGCCCTCCGACTAGCGGGGAAACGTACGAGCAGTACTTC.

The chain carries TRBV15 and TRBJ1-5; D unresolved. Per the germline V gene, CDR1 is LNHNV and CDR2 is YYDKDF (reference sequence). The CDR3 loop spans 20 amino acids. V was clipped by 2 bases and J by 4 bases, with 27 bases between them. In nucleotides, the CDR3 is TGTGCCACCAGCAGACCCCGAAGGACCGGGCGGGTGTGGAGTAATCAGCCCCAGCATTTT. Translating it yields CATSRPRRTGRVWSNQPQHF.

The J gene is TRBJ2-1, the V gene TRBV28, with a possible D match to TRBD2 (6 bases). Trimming shortened V by 3 bases and J by 0 bases, and 15 bases separated the two germline ends. The CDR3 has 17 amino acids. The germline CDR1 and CDR2 sequences are MDHEN and SYDVKM. CDR3 in DNA: TGTGCCAGCAGTTTGCCGGGAGTCCTGAGCTCCTACAATGAGCAGTTCTTC. Encoded protein: CASSLPGVLSSYNEQFF.

A few counts support this clone. V gene TRBV25-1 combines with J gene TRBJ1-1, with 11 bases matching TRBD1. The CDR3 loop spans 16 amino acids. Losses at the gene ends were 5 bases for V and 4 bases for J; bases not matched to a gene: 9. The germline V gene has CDR1 MGHDK and CDR2 SYGVNS. CDR3: CASSKDRGRFVTEAFF. DNA for the CDR3: TGTGCCAGCAGTAAGGACAGGGGGCGGTTTGTCACTGAAGCTTTCTTT.

The genes are TRBV7-2 and TRBJ2-4, with TRBD1 matching 7 bases. Germline CDR1 SGHTA, CDR2 FQGNSA. Losses at the gene ends were 6 bases for V and 3 bases for J; bases not matched to a gene: 8. The CDR3 is made up of 15 amino acids. CDR3 sequence (DNA): TGTGCCAGCAGACAAAACCGGGACAGCAAAAACATTCAGTACTTC. This translates into CASRQNRDSKNIQYF.

The V gene is TRBV30, the J gene TRBJ1-2, with TRBD1 as a possible D gene (6 bases). Per the germline V gene, CDR1 is GTSNPN and CDR2 is SVGIG (reference sequence). CDR3 length equals 15 residues. Trimming removed 3 bases at V and 5 bases at J, with 19 bases between. In DNA, the CDR3 is TGTGCCTGGAGGTTAGGGGGGGCCAGGCCTTATGGCTACACCTTC. Translating gives CAWRLGGARPYGYTF.

This clone was observed a single time. The chain carries TRBV28 and TRBJ2-7; 8 bases align to TRBD2. With V trimmed by 5 bases and J by 5 bases, 11 bases remained unmatched. Germline assignment: CDR1 MDHEN and CDR2 SYDVKM. This CDR3 spans 15 amino acids. The CDR3 sequence: CASSQAGGGENEQYF. CDR3 DNA: TGTGCCAGCAGTCAGGCCGGGGGGGGCGAAAACGAGCAGTACTTC.